In this sample, the clone carrying this T cell receptor (beta chain) turned up many times. Its cognate antigen is unknown. TCR beta CDR3 regions were amplified from RNA transcripts. TCR CDR3 underwent first-round RT-PCR with the HTBI primer set. TCRdb processed the multiplex PCR reads anew with MiXCR; each CDR3 protein has one entry. The data show approximately 610,000 distinct CDR3 sequences, with 15% to 20% seen just once and about 20% held by the top ten. This sample is drawn from a study of T cells in Graves' hyperthyroidism and ophthalmopathy. Exclusion criteria comprised uncontrolled infection, other autoimmune disease, pregnancy or lactation. Findings and caveats of the study: Separation of ophthalmopathy from stable hyperthyroidism was achieved by a 13 V-J model. Blood shared most expanded thyroid clonotypes above 0.001.

Germline V lookup: CDR1 DFQATT, CDR2 SNEGSKA (reference sequence). The J segment lost 4 bases and the V segment lost 6 bases, leaving 20 bases of the junction unmatched. The CDR3 has 19 residues. This TCR was recovered from a woman under 30 with Graves' hyperthyroidism. Sequencing was performed on blood. The gene calls are TRBV20-1 and TRBJ2-1, with 11 bases identical to TRBD2. CDR3 residues: CSAERRGTSGALGYNEQFF. The CDR3 bases are TGCAGTGCCGAAAGAAGAGGGACTAGCGGAGCCTTGGGGTACAATGAGCAGTTCTTC.